This T cell receptor beta chain is drawn from a study of blood T cell repertoires in COVID-19 (TCRdb year 2020). About the full investigation: Collaborator samples came from the United States, Italy and Spain and covered acute and convalescent phases of COVID-19. The material from the prospective study consisted of cDNA or gDNA derived from T cells, B-cell-depleted T cells, or PBMCs. Subjects who had been exposed to COVID-19, were actively infected with it, or had recovered from it provided the deeply sampled blood TCRbeta repertoires that made up the dataset. A freely available public database, intended as a resource for researchers studying the immune response to SARS-CoV-2, is where the repertoires were released. The samples were drawn from the first 160 participants of the ongoing ImmuneRACE study and from 950 to 1,500 subjects provided by 6 global collaborators. Nearly every sample came with metadata listing a de-identified subject ID, COVID-19 status, age in years and sex. HLA class I and class II types, where available, came from metadata supplied by the sample provider rather than from assay-based typing. What the research found in general, with its limitations: Clinical and demographic metadata were provided uncurated, with the amount varying by source and participant.

Notes on this clone: The clone's antigen remains unknown. No per-base quality is available; no much larger clone lies one base away.

Here V drops 7 bases and J drops 0 bases, and the junction holds 5 bases not matched to any gene. From cysteine to phenylalanine, the CDR3 is 15 amino acids long. The kept DNA is CDR3 alone, 45 bases in frame from the first base. Sequences SGHTA (CDR1) and FQGNSA (CDR2) are obtained from the germline V gene. TCRbeta CDR3 regions were amplified from genomic DNA using the immunoSEQ Assay, a bias-controlled multiplex PCR. Concerning the study's data processing: Within the assay, amplification of reference gene primers was used to estimate how many nucleated cells each sample contained. Sequence reads were collapsed and filtered to measure the absolute abundance of every unique TCRbeta CDR3 rearrangement. For each sample, productive Simpson clonality was calculated as the square root of Simpson's diversity index across productive rearrangements. Not all clones reach the TCRdb copy of this immuneACCESS table, which keeps in-frame sequences only. Checked studies attribute under half of the gap to unresolved V genes and leave the rest unexplained. D and trimming were read from the DNA, whereas the V and J calls and clone size are those reported in that table. Recorded for this sample are some 250,000 clones; approximately 84% of them occurred a single time. The ten largest account for 7.9% of the sample.

Each collaborating institution followed its own protocols to collect whole blood in K2EDTA tubes. For TCRbeta analysis, collaborator samples were shipped as frozen whole blood, as isolated PBMCs, or as DNA extracted from either sample type. The clonotype was recovered from a woman of 80 years or more with acute or convalescent COVID-19. Recombination joined TRBV7-2 with TRBJ2-2, with 7 junctional bases fitting TRBD2. Material for sequencing was peripheral blood. The DNA sequence is as follows: TGTGCCAGCACAGTGGGGGGGGCGAACACCGGGGAGCTGTTTTTT. This sequence encodes CASTVGGANTGELFF.